This TCR beta chain was found in a study of CD8 T cells in ankylosing spondylitis. This clonotype was seen a handful of times. As yet, its antigen is unknown. Study conclusions and caveats: Eight or nine highly homologous variants made up a TCR beta motif that seemed to typify ankylosing spondylitis blood. Reported data indicate significant enrichment of disease-linked clones within matched ankylosing spondylitis synovial fluid. A CD8+ phenotype characterized the disease-linked clones, which were relatively rare in peripheral blood.

CDR3 size: 16 residues. As the method for making TCR beta libraries, quantitative 5'-RACE with molecular barcodes was used. One entry per CDR3 protein results from TCRdb running MiXCR on the 5' RACE reads. The table has roughly 700,000 distinct CDR3 sequences, 15% to 20% seen once; the top ten hold under 20%. This TCR was recovered from a male donor with ankylosing spondylitis. This sequence joins TRBV21-1 and TRBJ1-5; the table gives TRBD1 as D, unverified against the DNA. TRBV21-1 is flagged as a pseudogene. The material sequenced was blood, either unsorted or a sorted T cell fraction (not recorded which). The CDR3 DNA reads TGTGCCAGCAGCAAAGGGCAGGGCGTAAGCAATCAGCCCCAGCATTTT. Translated, it gives CASSKGQGVSNQPQHF.